Below are 17 T cell receptor beta chains sequenced from a single sample in a study of OX40 agonist ivuxolimab in advanced cancers. The method was immunoSEQ multiplex PCR; TCRdb's version includes in-frame clones alone and lacks a portion of them. The sample has approximately 52,000 clones, about 85% seen once. Sequenced material: CD4+ or CD8+ T cells sorted from blood, taken in a trial of the OX40 agonist ivuxolimab. These receptors all come from an adult with an advanced solid tumor such as melanoma, head and neck, liver or kidney cancer.

The chain couples TRBV6-6 to TRBJ2-3; D gene unclear. V was pared by 6 bases and J by 2 bases, with 12 bases between. This CDR3 has 14 residues. Germline CDR1 MNHNY, CDR2 SVGAGI (reference sequence). The chain's CDR3 is CASRLTSSTDTQYF. DNA for the CDR3: TGTGCCAGCAGGCTGACCAGCTCCACAGATACGCAGTATTTT.

This sequence joins TRBV7-9 and TRBJ1-4; D possibly corresponds to TRBD1 (5 bases). Germline V CDR1 and CDR2: SEHNR, FQNEAQ (reference sequence). V lost 1 base, J lost 7 bases, and 13 bases lay in between. The CDR3 spans 15 residues. CDR3 nucleotides: TGTGCCAGCAGCTTAGTTCGTGCAGGGCGTGAAAAACTGTTTTTT. This encodes CASSLVRAGREKLFF.

V and J are TRBV7-8 and TRBJ1-5; D not certain. The CDR3 runs to 13 residues. Germline-derived CDR1 and CDR2 are SGHVS and FQNEAQ. V was cut by 2 bases and J by 5 bases, with 7 bases left in between. CDR3 loop: CASSLRLDQPQHF. In DNA form, the CDR3 reads TGTGCCAGCAGCTTACGGCTGGATCAGCCCCAGCATTTT.

This chain connects TRBV5-4 to TRBJ2-7, with 10 positions matching TRBD2. From germline, CDR1 is SGHNT and CDR2 YYREEE (reference sequence). V lost 1 base to trimming and J lost 7 bases; unmatched junction nucleotides: 5. This CDR3 has 14 amino acids. The CDR3 loop reads CASSLTSGTREQYF. The CDR3 DNA follows: TGTGCCAGCAGCTTGACTAGCGGGACTCGTGAGCAGTACTTC.

This chain uses TRBV5-1 with TRBJ2-1; D is unclear. The CDR3 loop spans 13 amino acids. The germline V and J ends were trimmed by 3 bases and 13 bases, with 17 bases remaining between them. Germline V gene lookup returns CDR1 SGHRS and CDR2 YFSETQ. The CDR3 bases are TGCGCCAGCAGCTCCCTCCCCGAGGCGGCTCAGTTCTTC. Its protein is CASSSLPEAAQFF.

This clone was counted a few times. The rearrangement uses TRBV11-2 and TRBJ2-5; D may correspond to TRBD1 or TRBD2 (5 bases each). V lost 5 bases, J lost 4 bases, and 8 bases lay in between. The CDR3 extends over 12 amino acids. CDR1 is SGHAT and CDR2 is FQNNGV in the germline V gene. CDR3 sequence reads: CASSRDLETQYF. CDR3 coding DNA: TGTGCCAGCAGCAGGGACCTAGAGACCCAGTACTTC.

Only a few counts were recorded for this clone. The J gene is TRBJ2-5, the V gene TRBV6-1; weak D call: TRBD1 (6 bases). V was pared by 1 base and J by 1 base, with 13 bases between. CDR3 length equals 16 residues. Per germline, CDR1 MNHNS and CDR2 SASEGT. CDR3 region: CASSEDWDIGQETQYF. DNA for the CDR3: TGTGCCAGCAGTGAAGATTGGGACATCGGCCAAGAGACCCAGTACTTC.

The CDR3 protein is CASSLSGGGSSYEQYF. The CDR3 DNA is TGTGCCAGCAGTTTATCTGGCGGGGGGAGCTCCTACGAGCAGTACTTC. J is TRBJ2-7 and V is TRBV27, with 8 nucleotides matching TRBD2. J gave up 0 bases and V 0 bases, and 4 bases lay outside the gene matches. The CDR3 covers 16 residues. Germline V CDR1 and CDR2: MNHEY, SMNVEV (reference sequence).

The chain links TRBV28 to TRBJ1-3; D is unresolved. This CDR3 spans 14 amino acids. Germline assignment: CDR1 MDHEN and CDR2 SYDVKM. The ends were cut back, 6 bases at V and 4 bases at J, with 13 bases in the middle. The CDR3 loop is CASSPSTVGNTIYF. DNA for the CDR3: TGTGCCAGCAGCCCCAGTACCGTAGGAAACACCATATATTTT.

The chain joins TRBV7-9 to TRBJ2-3, with D possibly TRBD2 on 7 matching bases. Germline CDR1 SEHNR, CDR2 FQNEAQ (reference sequence). Between the trimmed V and J ends, which lost 5 bases and 4 bases, there was a span of 19 bases. The CDR3 sequence is 16 residues long. The CDR3 bases are TGTGCCAGCAGCCGAGGGAGGGGGTTGATACCAGATACGCAGTATTTT. Translating it yields CASSRGRGLIPDTQYF.

The chain uses TRBV19 and TRBJ1-2; 11 bases are shared with TRBD1. V trimming: 5 bases; J trimming: 7 bases; junction bases outside the gene matches: 12. Germline V gene sequence: CDR1 LNHDA, CDR2 SQIVND (reference sequence). The CDR3 totals 16 residues. The CDR3 region has the DNA TGTGCCAGTAGTGCAACCGGACAGGGGGCACGTTTTGGCTACACCTTC. As protein: CASSATGQGARFGYTF.

This chain connects TRBV28 to TRBJ1-5, with TRBD1 as a possible D gene (5 bases). CDR1 and CDR2 from the germline V gene are MDHEN and SYDVKM. V lost 6 bases and J 7 bases, leaving 10 bases between the germline ends. The length of the CDR3 is 12 residues. CDR3 region: CASRGVHQPQHF. The CDR3, as DNA: TGTGCCAGCAGAGGGGTCCACCAGCCCCAGCATTTT.

This clone was counted once. The chain uses TRBV28 and TRBJ2-2; D call uncertain. V was pared by 2 bases and J by 5 bases, with 3 bases between. This CDR3 comprises 12 residues. Germline lookup yields CDR1 MDHEN and CDR2 SYDVKM. The CDR3 region has the DNA TGTGCCAGCAGTTTAGGGACCGGGGAGCTGTTTTTT. It is translated as CASSLGTGELFF.

Only one count was recorded for this clone. CDR3 in amino acids: CASSLDLLTGLGETQYF. The CDR3 DNA reads as TGCGCCAGCAGCTTGGACCTTTTAACAGGGTTGGGAGAGACCCAGTACTTC. The V gene is TRBV5-1, the J gene TRBJ2-5, with D perhaps TRBD1 (6 bases). The CDR3 contains 17 residues. Trimming took off 0 bases at V and 4 bases at J, with 19 bases between the two ends. From germline, CDR1 is SGHRS and CDR2 YFSETQ.

The V gene is TRBV19, the J gene TRBJ2-6; a possible D gene is TRBD2 (5 bases). Per the germline V gene, CDR1 is LNHDA and CDR2 is SQIVND (reference sequence). The CDR3 runs 17 residues. The V and J ends lost 0 bases and 0 bases respectively, with 9 bases between them. CDR3 loop: CASSIDPGSSGANVLTF. The DNA of the CDR3 is TGTGCCAGTAGTATAGATCCGGGGAGCTCTGGGGCCAACGTCCTGACTTTC.

The CDR3 nucleotides read TGTGCCAGCAGCTTGGCCTTGCGACAGAGCCAAGAGACCCAGTACTTC. Its translation: CASSLALRQSQETQYF. The J gene is TRBJ2-5, the V gene TRBV5-4; D is perhaps TRBD1 (5 bases). Trimming shortened V by 0 bases and J by 1 base, and 13 bases separated the two germline ends. There are 16 residues in the CDR3. Germline CDR1 SGHNT, CDR2 YYREEE (reference sequence). Complete variable domain (other parts from reference TRBV5-4 and TRBJ2-5): ETGVTQSPTHLIKTRGQQVTLRCSSQSGHNTVSWYQQALGQGPQFIFQYYREEENGRGNFPPRFSGLQFPNYSSELNVNALELDDSALYLCASSLALRQSQETQYFGPGTRLLVL.

This clone was counted only a few times. The chain recombines TRBV18 with TRBJ2-2; 7 bases are a match to TRBD1. Germline values: CDR1 KGHSH, CDR2 LQKENI. After removal of 4 bases from V and 6 bases from J, the junction contained 11 bases not matched to a gene. This CDR3 spans 16 amino acids. CDR3 sequence (DNA): TGTGCCAGCTCACGCGCCTTAACAGGGGCGGCCGGGGAGCTGTTTTTT. Protein: CASSRALTGAAGELFF.